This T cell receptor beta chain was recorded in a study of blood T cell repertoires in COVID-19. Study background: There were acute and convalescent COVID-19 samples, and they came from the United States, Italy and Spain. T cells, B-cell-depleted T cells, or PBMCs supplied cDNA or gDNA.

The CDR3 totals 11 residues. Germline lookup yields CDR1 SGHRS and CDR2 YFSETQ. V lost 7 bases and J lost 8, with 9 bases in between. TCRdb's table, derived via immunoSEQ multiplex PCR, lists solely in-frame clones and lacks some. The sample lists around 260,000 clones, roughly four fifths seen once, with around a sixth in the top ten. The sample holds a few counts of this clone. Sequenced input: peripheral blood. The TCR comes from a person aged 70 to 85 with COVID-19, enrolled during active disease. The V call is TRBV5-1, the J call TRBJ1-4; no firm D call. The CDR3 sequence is CASPLREKLFF. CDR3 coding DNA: TGCGCCAGCCCCCTTCGGGAAAAACTGTTTTTT.